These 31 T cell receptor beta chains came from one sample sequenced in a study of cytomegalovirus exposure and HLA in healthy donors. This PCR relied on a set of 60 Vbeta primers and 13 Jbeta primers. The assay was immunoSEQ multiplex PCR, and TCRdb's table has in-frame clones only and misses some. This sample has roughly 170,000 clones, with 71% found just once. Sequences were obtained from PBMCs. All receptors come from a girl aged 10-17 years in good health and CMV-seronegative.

This CDR3 reads CASSQGQNYGYTF. In DNA, the CDR3 is TGCGCCAGCAGCCAAGGACAGAACTATGGCTACACCTTC. The V gene is TRBV4-1, the J gene TRBJ1-2, with D possibly TRBD1 on 5 matching bases. Germline V gene sequence: CDR1 MGHRA, CDR2 YSYEKL. The V gene lost 1 base and the J gene lost 2 bases, with 5 bases spanning the gap. The CDR3 is 13 residues long.

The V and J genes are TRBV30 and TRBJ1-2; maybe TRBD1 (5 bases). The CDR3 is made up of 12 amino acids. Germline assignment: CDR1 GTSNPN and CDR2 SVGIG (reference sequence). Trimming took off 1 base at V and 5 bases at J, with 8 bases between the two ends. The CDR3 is CAWSASGYGYTF. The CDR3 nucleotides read TGTGCCTGGAGTGCCTCAGGGTATGGCTACACCTTC. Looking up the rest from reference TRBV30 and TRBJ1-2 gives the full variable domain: SQTIHQWPATLVQPVGSPLSLECTVEGTSNPNLYWYRQAAGRGLQLLFYSVGIGQISSEVPQNLSASRPQDRQFILSSKKLLLSDSGFYLCAWSASGYGYTFGSGTRLTVV.

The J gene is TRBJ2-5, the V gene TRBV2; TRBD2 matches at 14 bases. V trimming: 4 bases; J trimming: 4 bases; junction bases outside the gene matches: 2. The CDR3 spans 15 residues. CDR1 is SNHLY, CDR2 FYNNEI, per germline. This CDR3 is CASSGTSGGIETQYF. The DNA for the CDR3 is TGTGCCAGCAGTGGGACTAGCGGGGGGATAGAGACCCAGTACTTC.

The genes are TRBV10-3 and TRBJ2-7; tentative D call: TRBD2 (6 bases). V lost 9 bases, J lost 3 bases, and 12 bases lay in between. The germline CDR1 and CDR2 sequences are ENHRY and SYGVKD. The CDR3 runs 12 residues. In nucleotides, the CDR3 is TGTGCCATTGGGGGGTCGAACTACGAGCAGTACTTC. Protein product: CAIGGSNYEQYF.

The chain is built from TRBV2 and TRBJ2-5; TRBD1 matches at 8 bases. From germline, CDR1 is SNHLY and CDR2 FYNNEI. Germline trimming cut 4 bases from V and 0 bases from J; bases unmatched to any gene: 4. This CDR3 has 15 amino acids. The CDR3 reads CASSVEDRDQETQYF. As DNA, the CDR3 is TGTGCCAGCAGTGTCGAGGACAGGGACCAAGAGACCCAGTACTTC. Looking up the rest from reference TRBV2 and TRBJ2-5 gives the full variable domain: EPEVTQTPSHQVTQMGQEVILRCVPISNHLYFYWYRQILGQKVEFLVSFYNNEISEKSEIFDDQFSVERPDGSNFTLKIRSTKLEDSAMYFCASSVEDRDQETQYFGPGTRLLVL.

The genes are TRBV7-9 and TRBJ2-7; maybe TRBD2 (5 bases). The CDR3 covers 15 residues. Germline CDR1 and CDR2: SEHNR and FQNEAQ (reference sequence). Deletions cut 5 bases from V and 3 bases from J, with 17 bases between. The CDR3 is CASSGPGSNLYEQYF. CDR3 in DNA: TGTGCCAGCAGCGGGCCGGGATCGAACCTCTACGAGCAGTACTTC. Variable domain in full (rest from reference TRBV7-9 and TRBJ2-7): DTGVSQNPRHKITKRGQNVTFRCDPISEHNRLYWYRQTLGQGPEFLTYFQNEAQLEKSRLLSDRFSAERPKGSFSTLEIQRTEQGDSAMYLCASSGPGSNLYEQYFGPGTRLTVT.

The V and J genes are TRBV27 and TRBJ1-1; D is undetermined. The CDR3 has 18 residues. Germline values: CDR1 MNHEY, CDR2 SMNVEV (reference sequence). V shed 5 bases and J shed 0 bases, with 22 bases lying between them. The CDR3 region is CASSPYLPGRTVNTEAFF. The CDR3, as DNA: TGTGCCAGCAGTCCGTACCTCCCAGGTCGTACTGTGAACACTGAAGCTTTCTTT.

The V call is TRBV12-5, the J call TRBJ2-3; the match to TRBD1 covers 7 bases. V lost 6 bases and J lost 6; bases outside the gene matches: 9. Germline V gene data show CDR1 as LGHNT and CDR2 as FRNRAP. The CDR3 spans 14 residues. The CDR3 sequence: CASGRPGQPDTQYF. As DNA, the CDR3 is TGTGCTAGTGGAAGACCGGGACAGCCGGATACGCAGTATTTT.

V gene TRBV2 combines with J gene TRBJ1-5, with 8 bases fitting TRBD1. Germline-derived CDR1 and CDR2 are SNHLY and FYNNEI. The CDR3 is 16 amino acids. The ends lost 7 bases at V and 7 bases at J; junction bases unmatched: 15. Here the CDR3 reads CASTEHQGAGIQPQHF. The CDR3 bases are TGTGCCAGCACCGAACACCAGGGGGCTGGGATACAGCCCCAGCATTTT. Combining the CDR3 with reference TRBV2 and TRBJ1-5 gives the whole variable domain EPEVTQTPSHQVTQMGQEVILRCVPISNHLYFYWYRQILGQKVEFLVSFYNNEISEKSEIFDDQFSVERPDGSNFTLKIRSTKLEDSAMYFCASTEHQGAGIQPQHFGDGTRLSIL.

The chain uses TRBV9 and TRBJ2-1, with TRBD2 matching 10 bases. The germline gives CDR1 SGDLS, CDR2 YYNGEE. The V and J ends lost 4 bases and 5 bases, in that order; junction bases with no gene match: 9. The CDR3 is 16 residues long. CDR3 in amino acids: CASSPLAGATDNEQFF. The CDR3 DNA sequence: TGTGCCAGCAGCCCCCTAGCGGGGGCAACTGACAATGAGCAGTTCTTC.

The CDR3 nucleotides read TGTGCCAGCAGCTTGGTTGGCAGGGAAAATGAGCAGTTCTTC. Its translation is CASSLVGRENEQFF. This sequence joins TRBV5-4 and TRBJ2-1, with D perhaps matching TRBD1 (5 bases). Trimming left V 0 bases short and J 7 bases short, with 11 bases between. CDR1 and CDR2 (germline): SGHNT, YYREEE (reference sequence). This CDR3 has 14 residues.

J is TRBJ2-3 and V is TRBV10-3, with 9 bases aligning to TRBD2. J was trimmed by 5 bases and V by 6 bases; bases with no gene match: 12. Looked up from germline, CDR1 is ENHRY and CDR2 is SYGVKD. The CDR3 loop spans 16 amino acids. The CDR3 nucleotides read TGTGCCATCAGCTCGCTGAGCGGGGGGAGTGGAGATACGCAGTATTTT. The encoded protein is CAISSLSGGSGDTQYF.

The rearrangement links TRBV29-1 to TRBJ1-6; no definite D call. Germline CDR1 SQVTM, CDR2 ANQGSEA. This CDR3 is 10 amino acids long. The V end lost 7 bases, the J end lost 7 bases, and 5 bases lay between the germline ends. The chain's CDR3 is CSASNSPLHF. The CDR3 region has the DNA TGCAGCGCGTCCAATTCACCCCTCCACTTT. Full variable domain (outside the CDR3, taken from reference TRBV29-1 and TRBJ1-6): SAVISQKPSRDICQRGTSLTIQCQVDSQVTMMFWYRQQPGQSLTLIATANQGSEATYESGFVIDKFPISRPNLTFSTLTVSNMSPEDSSIYLCSASNSPLHFGNGTRLTVT.

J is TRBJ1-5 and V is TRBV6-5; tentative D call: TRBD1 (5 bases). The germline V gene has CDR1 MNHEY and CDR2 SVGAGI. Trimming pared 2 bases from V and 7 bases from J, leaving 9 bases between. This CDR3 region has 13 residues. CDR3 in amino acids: CASSYNSGQPQHF. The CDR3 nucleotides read TGTGCCAGCAGTTACAATTCAGGGCAGCCCCAGCATTTT.

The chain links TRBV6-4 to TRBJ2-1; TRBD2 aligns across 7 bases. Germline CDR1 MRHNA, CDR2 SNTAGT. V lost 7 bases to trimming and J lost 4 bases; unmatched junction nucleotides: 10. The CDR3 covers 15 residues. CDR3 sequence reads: CASKKEGGGYNEQFF. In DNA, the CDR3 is TGTGCCAGCAAGAAGGAAGGCGGGGGATACAATGAGCAGTTCTTC.

The CDR3 DNA follows: TGTGCCAGCAGGGACAGAACCTTCTATGGCTACACCTTC. Translating it yields CASRDRTFYGYTF. The chain employs TRBV25-1 and TRBJ1-2; D is possibly TRBD1 (6 bases). Trimming shortened V by 6 bases and J by 4 bases, and 12 bases separated the two germline ends. Germline V gene lookup returns CDR1 MGHDK and CDR2 SYGVNS. This CDR3 spans 13 amino acids.

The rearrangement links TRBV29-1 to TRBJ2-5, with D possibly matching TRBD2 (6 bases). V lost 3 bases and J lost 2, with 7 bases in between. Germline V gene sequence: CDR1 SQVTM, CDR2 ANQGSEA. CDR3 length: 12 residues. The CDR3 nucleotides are TGCAGCGTTGAGGGGGGTCAAGAGACCCAGTACTTC. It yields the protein CSVEGGQETQYF.

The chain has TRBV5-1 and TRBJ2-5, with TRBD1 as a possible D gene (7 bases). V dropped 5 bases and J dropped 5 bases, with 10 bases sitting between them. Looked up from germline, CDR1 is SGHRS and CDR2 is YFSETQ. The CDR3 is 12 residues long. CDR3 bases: TGCGCCAGCAGGACAGGGAGGGAGACCCAGTACTTC. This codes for CASRTGRETQYF.

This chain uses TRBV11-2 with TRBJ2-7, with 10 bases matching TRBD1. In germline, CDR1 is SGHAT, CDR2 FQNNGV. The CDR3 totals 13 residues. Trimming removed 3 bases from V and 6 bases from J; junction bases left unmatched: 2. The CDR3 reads CASSFDRGREQYF. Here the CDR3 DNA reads TGTGCCAGCAGCTTCGACAGGGGGCGCGAGCAGTACTTC.

The CDR3 nucleotides read TGTGCCAGCTCCTCCGGGGGGATCGGGGGGACTGAAGCTTTCTTT. Residues: CASSSGGIGGTEAFF. The gene calls are TRBV6-5 and TRBJ1-1; D may be TRBD1 (5 bases). The germline V gene has CDR1 MNHEY and CDR2 SVGAGI. Trimming removed 8 bases from V and 5 bases from J, with 21 bases in between. The CDR3 covers 15 residues.

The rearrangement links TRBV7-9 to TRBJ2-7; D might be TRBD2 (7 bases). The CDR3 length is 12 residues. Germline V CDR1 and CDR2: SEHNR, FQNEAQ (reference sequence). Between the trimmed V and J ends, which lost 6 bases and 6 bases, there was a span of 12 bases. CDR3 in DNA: TGTGCCAGCAGTTCGGGGGGCTGCGAGCAGTACTTC. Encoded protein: CASSSGGCEQYF.

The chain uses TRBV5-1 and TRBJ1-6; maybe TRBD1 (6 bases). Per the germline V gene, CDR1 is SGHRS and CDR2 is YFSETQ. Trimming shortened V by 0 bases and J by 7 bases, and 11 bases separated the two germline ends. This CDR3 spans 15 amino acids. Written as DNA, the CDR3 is TGCGCCAGCAGCTTGGCCGGGACACCAAATTCACCCCTCCACTTT. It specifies CASSLAGTPNSPLHF.

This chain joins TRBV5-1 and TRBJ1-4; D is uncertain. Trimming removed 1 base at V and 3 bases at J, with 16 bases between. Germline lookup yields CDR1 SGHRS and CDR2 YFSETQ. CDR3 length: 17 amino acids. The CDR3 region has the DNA TGCGCCAGCAGCTTGACAATCGCGGGGAAAGCTAATGAAAAACTGTTTTTT. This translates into CASSLTIAGKANEKLFF.

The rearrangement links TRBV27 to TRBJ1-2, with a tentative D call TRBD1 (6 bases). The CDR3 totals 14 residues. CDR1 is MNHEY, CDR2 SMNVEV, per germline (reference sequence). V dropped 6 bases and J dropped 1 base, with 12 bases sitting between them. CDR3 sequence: CASRSGGHNYGYTF. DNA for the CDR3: TGTGCCAGCAGGTCCGGGGGGCATAACTATGGCTACACCTTC.

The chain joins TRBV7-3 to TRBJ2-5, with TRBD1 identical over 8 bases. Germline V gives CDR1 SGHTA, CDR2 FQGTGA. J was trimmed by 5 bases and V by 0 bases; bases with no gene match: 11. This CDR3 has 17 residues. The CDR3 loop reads CASSLTGSGGWMETQYF. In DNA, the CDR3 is TGTGCCAGCAGCTTAACAGGGTCAGGGGGCTGGATGGAGACCCAGTACTTC.

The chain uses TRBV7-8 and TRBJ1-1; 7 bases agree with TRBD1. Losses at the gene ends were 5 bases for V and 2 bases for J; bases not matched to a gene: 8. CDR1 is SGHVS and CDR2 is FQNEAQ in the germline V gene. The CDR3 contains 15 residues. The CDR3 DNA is TGTGCCAGCAGCGTCAGACAGGGACAAAACACTGAAGCTTTCTTT. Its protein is CASSVRQGQNTEAFF.

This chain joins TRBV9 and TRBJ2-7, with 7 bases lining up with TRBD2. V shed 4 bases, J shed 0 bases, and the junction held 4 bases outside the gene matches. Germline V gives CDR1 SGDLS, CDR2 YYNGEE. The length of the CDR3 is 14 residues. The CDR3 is CASSWAGDSYEQYF. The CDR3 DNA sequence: TGTGCCAGCAGCTGGGCGGGGGACTCCTACGAGCAGTACTTC. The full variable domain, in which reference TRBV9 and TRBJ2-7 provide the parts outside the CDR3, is DSGVTQTPKHLITATGQRVTLRCSPRSGDLSVYWYQQSLDQGLQFLIQYYNGEERAKGNILERFSAQQFPDLHSELNLSSLELGDSALYFCASSWAGDSYEQYFGPGTRLTVT.

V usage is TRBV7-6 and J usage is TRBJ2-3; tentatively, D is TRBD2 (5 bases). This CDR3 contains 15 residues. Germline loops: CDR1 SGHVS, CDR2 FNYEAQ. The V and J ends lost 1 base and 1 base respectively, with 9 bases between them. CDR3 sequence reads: CASSLEVRGTDTQYF. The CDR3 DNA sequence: TGTGCCAGCAGCTTAGAGGTGAGGGGCACAGATACGCAGTATTTT.

CDR3 DNA: TGTGCCAGCAGCCCTCCCCTGTACGGGGGGGCAACAGATACGCAGTATTTT. Residues: CASSPPLYGGATDTQYF. The chain recombines TRBV13 with TRBJ2-3, with 8 positions matching TRBD2. Germline CDR1 PRHDT, CDR2 FYEKMQ (reference sequence). Unmatched junction bases numbered 13, after V lost 5 bases and J lost 3 bases. CDR3 size: 17 residues.

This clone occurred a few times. CDR3 nucleotide sequence: TGTGCCAGCAGCTTTAGGAGTAGCGCGAACACTGAAGCTTTCTTT. Its translation is CASSFRSSANTEAFF. The chain links TRBV5-6 to TRBJ1-1, with no clear D. The germline V and J ends were trimmed by 2 bases and 1 base, with 12 bases remaining between them. The CDR3 covers 15 residues. Germline V gene sequence: CDR1 SGHDT, CDR2 YYEEEE.

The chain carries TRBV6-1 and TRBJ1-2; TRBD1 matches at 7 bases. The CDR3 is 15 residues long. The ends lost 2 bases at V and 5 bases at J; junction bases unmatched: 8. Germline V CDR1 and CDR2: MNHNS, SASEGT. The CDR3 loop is CASSEIGQVWYGYTF. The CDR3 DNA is TGTGCCAGCAGTGAAATTGGACAGGTCTGGTATGGCTACACCTTC.